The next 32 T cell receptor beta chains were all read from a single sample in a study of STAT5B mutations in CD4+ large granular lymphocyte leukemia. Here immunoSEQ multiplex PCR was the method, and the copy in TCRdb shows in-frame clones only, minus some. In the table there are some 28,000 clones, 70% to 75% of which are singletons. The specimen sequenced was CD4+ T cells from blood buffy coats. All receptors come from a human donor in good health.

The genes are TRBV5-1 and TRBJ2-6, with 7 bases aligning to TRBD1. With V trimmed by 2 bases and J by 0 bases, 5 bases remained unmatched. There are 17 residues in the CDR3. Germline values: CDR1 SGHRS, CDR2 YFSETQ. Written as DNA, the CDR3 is TGCGCCAGCAGCTTCGCGACAGGGTTCTCTGGGGCCAACGTCCTGACTTTC. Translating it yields CASSFATGFSGANVLTF.

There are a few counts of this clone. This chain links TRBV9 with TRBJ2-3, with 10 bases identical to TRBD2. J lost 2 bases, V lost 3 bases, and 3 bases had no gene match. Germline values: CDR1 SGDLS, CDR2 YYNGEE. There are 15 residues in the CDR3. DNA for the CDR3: TGTGCCAGCAGCGGAGCGGGGGGGGACACAGATACGCAGTATTTT. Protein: CASSGAGGDTDTQYF.

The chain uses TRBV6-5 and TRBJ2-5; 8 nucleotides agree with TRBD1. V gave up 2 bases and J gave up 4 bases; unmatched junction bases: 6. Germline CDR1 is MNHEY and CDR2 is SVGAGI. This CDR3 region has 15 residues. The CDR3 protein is CASSYGTGARETQYF. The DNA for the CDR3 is TGTGCCAGCAGTTACGGGACAGGTGCGCGAGAGACCCAGTACTTC.

The CDR3 DNA reads TGCAGCGTTGAAGGGGACGGTGGGGAGACCCAGTACTTC. The encoded protein is CSVEGDGGETQYF. The chain joins TRBV29-1 to TRBJ2-5; D is possibly TRBD1 or TRBD2 (5 bases each). The CDR3 spans 13 residues. The V gene lost 1 base and the J gene lost 5 bases, with 11 bases spanning the gap. Germline CDR1 reads SQVTM; CDR2 reads ANQGSEA.

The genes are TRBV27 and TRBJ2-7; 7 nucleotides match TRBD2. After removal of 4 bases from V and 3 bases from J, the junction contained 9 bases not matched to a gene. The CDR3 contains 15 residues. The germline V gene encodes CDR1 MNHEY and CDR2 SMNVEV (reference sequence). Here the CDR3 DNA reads TGTGCCAGCAGTTACTCTAGCGGACCGATCTACGAGCAGTACTTC. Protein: CASSYSSGPIYEQYF.

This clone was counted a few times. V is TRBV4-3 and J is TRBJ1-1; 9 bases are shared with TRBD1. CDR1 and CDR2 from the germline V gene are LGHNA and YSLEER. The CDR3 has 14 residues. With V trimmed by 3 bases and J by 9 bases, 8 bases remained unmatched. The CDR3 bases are TGCGCCAGCAGCCAGGCCGGGACAGGGAGTAAAGCTTTCTTT. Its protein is CASSQAGTGSKAFF.

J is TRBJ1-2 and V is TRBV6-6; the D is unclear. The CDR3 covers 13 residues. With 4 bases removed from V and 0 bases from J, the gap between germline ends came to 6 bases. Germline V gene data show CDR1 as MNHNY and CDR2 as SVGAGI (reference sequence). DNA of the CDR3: TGTGCCAGCAGTTTGCAACCTAACTATGGCTACACCTTC. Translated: CASSLQPNYGYTF.

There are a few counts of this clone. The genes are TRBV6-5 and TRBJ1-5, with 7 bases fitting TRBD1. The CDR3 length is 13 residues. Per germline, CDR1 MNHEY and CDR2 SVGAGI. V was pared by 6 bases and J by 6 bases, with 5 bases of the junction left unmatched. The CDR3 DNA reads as TGTGCCAGCAGGGAGACAGGGACTCAGCCCCAGCATTTT. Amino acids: CASRETGTQPQHF.

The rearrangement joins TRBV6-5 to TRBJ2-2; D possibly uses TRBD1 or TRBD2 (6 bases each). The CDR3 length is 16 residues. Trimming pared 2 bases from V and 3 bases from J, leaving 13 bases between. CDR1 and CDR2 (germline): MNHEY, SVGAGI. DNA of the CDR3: TGTGCCAGCAGTTACGGGGGGACATGGGACACCGGGGAGCTGTTTTTT. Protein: CASSYGGTWDTGELFF.

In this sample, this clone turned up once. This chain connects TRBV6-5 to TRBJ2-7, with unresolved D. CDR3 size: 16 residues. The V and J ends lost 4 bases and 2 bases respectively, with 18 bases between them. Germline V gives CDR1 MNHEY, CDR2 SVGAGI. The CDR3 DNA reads TGTGCCAGCAGTTCCGGCTCCCGTGACTTTCCCTACGAGCAGTACTTC. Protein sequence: CASSSGSRDFPYEQYF.

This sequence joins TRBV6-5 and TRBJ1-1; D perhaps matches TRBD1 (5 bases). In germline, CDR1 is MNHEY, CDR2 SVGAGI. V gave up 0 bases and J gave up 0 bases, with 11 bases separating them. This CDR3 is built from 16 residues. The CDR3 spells CASSYSRTFLNTEAFF. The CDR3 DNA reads TGTGCCAGCAGTTACTCGAGGACATTTCTGAACACTGAAGCTTTCTTT.

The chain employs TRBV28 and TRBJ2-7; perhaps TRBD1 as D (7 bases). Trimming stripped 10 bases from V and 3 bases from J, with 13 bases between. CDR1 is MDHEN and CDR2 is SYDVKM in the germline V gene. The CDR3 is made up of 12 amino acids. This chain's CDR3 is CATRQGGYEQYF. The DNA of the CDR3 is TGTGCCACCCGACAGGGAGGCTACGAGCAGTACTTC.

The CDR3: CAIDKGQGGTDTQYF. The CDR3 bases are TGTGCCATCGATAAGGGACAGGGGGGCACAGATACGCAGTATTTT. This chain joins TRBV10-3 and TRBJ2-3; 11 bases fit TRBD1. The junction had 5 bases not matched to a gene; V was cut back by 8 bases and J by 1 base. Germline values: CDR1 ENHRY, CDR2 SYGVKD. The CDR3 is made up of 15 amino acids.

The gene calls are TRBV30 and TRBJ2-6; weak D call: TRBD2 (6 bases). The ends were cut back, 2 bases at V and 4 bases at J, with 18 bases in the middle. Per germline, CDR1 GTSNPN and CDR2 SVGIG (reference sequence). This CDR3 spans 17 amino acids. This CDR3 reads CAWSPPWGEAGANVLTF. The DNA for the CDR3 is TGTGCCTGGAGTCCTCCCTGGGGGGAGGCCGGGGCCAACGTCCTGACTTTC.

The CDR3 sequence: CASSSRGPDTQYF. The CDR3 DNA reads as TGTGCCAGCAGCTCGCGAGGTCCAGATACGCAGTATTTT. The chain links TRBV7-9 to TRBJ2-3, with D unresolved. CDR3 length equals 13 residues. V lost 4 bases and J lost 4, with 9 bases in between. Looked up from germline, CDR1 is SEHNR and CDR2 is FQNEAQ (reference sequence).

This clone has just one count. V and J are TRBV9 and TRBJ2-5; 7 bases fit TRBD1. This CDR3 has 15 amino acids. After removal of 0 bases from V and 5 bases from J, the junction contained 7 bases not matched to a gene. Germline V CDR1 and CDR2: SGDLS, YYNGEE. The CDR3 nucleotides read TGTGCCAGCAGCGTAGGTGAAGGGGGCAGGGAGACCCAGTACTTC. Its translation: CASSVGEGGRETQYF.

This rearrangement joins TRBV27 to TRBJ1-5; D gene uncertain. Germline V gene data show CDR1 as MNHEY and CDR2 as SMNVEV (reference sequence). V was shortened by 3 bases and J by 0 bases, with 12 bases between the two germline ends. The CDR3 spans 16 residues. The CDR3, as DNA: TGTGCCAGCAGTTTGCTGAGCCCAGGTAGCAATCAGCCCCAGCATTTT. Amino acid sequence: CASSLLSPGSNQPQHF.

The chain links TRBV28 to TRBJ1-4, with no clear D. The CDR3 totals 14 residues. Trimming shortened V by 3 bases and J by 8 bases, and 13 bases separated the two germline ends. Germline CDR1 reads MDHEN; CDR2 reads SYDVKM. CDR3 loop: CASSFVSQREKLFF. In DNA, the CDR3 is TGTGCCAGCAGTTTTGTCAGTCAGCGGGAAAAACTGTTTTTT.

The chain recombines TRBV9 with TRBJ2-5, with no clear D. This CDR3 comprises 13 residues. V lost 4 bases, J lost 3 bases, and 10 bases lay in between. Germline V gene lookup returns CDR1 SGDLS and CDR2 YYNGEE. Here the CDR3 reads CASSLGSKETQYF. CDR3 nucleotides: TGTGCCAGCAGCCTCGGATCTAAAGAGACCCAGTACTTC.

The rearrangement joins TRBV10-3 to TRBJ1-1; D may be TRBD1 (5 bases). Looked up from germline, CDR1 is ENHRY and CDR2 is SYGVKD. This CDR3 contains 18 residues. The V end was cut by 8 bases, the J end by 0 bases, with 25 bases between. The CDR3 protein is CAIPGRDGEPFMNTEAFF. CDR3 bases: TGTGCCATCCCGGGTAGGGACGGCGAACCCTTTATGAACACTGAAGCTTTCTTT.

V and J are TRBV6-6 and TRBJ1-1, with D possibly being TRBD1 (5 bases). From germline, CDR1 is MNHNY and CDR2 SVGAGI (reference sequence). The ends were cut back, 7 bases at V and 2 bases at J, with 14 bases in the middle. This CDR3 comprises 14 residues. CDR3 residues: CASTGRGVNTEAFF. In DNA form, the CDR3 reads TGTGCCAGCACTGGACGAGGGGTTAACACTGAAGCTTTCTTT.

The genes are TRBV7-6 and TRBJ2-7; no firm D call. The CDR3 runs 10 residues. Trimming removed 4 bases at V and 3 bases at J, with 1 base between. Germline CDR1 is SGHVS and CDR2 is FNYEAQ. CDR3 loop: CASSYYEQYF. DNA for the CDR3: TGTGCCAGCAGCTACTACGAGCAGTACTTC.

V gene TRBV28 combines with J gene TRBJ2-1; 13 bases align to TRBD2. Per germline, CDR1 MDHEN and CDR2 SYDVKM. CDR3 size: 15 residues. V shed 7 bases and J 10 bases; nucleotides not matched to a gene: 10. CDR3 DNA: TGTGCCAGCATCGGGACTAGCGGGATTGGGAGGGAGCAGTTCTTC. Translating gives CASIGTSGIGREQFF.

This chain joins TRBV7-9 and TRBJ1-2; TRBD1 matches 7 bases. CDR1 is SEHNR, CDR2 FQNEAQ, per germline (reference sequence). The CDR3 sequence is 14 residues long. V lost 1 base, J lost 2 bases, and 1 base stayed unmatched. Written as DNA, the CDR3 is TGTGCCAGCAGCTTAGAGGGACAGAACTATGGCTACACCTTC. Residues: CASSLEGQNYGYTF.

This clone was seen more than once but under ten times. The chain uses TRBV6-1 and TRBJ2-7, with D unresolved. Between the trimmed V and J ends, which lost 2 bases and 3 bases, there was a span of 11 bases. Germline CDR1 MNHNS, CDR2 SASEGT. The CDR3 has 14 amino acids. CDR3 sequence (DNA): TGTGCCAGCAGTGAAACGGACGGAGACTACGAGCAGTACTTC. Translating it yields CASSETDGDYEQYF.

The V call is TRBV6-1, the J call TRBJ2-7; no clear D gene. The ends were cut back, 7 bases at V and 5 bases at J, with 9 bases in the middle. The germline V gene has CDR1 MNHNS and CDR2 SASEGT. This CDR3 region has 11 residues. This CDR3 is CASTVWDEQYF. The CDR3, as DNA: TGTGCCAGCACGGTTTGGGACGAGCAGTACTTC.

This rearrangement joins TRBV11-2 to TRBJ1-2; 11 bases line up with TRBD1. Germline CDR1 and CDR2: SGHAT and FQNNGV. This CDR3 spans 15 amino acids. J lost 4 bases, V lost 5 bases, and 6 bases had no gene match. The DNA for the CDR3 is TGTGCCAGCAGCCGAGGACAGGGGGCCCCCTATGGCTACACCTTC. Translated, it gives CASSRGQGAPYGYTF.

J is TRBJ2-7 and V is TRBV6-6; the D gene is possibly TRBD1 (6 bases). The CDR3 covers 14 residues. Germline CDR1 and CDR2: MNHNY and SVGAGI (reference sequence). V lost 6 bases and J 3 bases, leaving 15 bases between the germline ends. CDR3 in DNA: TGTGCCAGCAGAAACGGACAGATGATCTACGAGCAGTACTTC. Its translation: CASRNGQMIYEQYF.

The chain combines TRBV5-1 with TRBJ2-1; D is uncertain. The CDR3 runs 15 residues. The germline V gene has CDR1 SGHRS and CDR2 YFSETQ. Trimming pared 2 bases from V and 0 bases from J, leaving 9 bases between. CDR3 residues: CASSLTVSSYNEQFF. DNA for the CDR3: TGCGCCAGCAGCTTAACGGTCAGCTCCTACAATGAGCAGTTCTTC.

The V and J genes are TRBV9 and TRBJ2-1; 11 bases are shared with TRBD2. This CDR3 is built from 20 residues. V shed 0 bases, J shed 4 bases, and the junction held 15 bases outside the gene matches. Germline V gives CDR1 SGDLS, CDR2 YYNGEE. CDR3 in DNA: TGTGCCAGCAGCGTAGGTCGTAAACTAGCGGGAGAACTTCGGTACAATGAGCAGTTCTTC. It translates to CASSVGRKLAGELRYNEQFF.

As DNA, the CDR3 is TGTGCCAGCAGCTTAGACGGCACAAACAATGAGCAGTTCTTC. Its protein product is CASSLDGTNNEQFF. The chain uses TRBV11-2 and TRBJ2-1; D is ambiguous. The V end was cut by 0 bases, the J end by 5 bases, with 8 bases between. Germline V CDR1 and CDR2: SGHAT, FQNNGV. This CDR3 comprises 14 residues. Supplemented by reference TRBV11-2 and TRBJ2-1, the full variable domain reads EAGVAQSPRYKIIEKRQSVAFWCNPISGHATLYWYQQILGQGPKLLIQFQNNGVVDDSQLPKDRFSAERLKGVDSTLKIQPAKLEDSAVYLCASSLDGTNNEQFFGPGTRLTVL.

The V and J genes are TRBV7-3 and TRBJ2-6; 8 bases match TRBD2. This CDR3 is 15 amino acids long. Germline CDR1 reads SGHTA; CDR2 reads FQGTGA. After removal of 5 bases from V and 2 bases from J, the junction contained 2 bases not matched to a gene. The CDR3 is CASSPGGAGANVLTF. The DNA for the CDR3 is TGTGCCAGCAGCCCGGGGGGGGCTGGGGCCAACGTCCTGACTTTC. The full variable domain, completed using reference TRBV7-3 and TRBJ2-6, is GAGVSQTPSNKVTEKGKYVELRCDPISGHTALYWYRQSLGQGPEFLIYFQGTGAADDSGLPNDRFFAVRPEGSVSTLKIQRTERGDSAVYLCASSPGGAGANVLTFGAGSRLTVL.